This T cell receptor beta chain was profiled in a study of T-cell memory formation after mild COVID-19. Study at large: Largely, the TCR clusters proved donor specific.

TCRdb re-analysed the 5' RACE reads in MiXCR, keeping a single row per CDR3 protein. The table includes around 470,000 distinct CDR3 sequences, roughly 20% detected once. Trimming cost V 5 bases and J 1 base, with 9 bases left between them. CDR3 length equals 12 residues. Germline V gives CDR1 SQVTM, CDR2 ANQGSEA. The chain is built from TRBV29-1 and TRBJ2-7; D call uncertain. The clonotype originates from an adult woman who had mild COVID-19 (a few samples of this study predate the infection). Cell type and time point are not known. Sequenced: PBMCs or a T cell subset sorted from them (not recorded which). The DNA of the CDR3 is TGCAGCGTTTCCGGGTTATCCTACGAGCAGTACTTC. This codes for CSVSGLSYEQYF.